Each of the 25 T cell receptor beta chains below was sequenced from the same sample in a study of pediatric ulcerative colitis. Sequencing was performed with immunoSEQ multiplex PCR; in TCRdb, only in-frame clones are kept and a portion is missing. The table records tens of thousands of clones, 87% of them present only once. Input material: blood. These receptors originate from a boy aged 5-17 years who was a control in a study of pediatric ulcerative colitis.

The J gene is TRBJ2-5, the V gene TRBV4-1, with TRBD2 identical over 8 bases. The CDR3 sequence is 18 residues long. Trimming at V came to 1 base and at J to 6 bases, leaving 16 bases not matched to a gene. From germline, CDR1 is MGHRA and CDR2 YSYEKL. CDR3 nucleotides: TGCGCCAGCAGCCAAGGTCCCCTCGCGGGAGGCGTGAGGAAGACCCAGTACTTC. It is translated as CASSQGPLAGGVRKTQYF.

V gene TRBV5-6 combines with J gene TRBJ2-2; tentative D call: TRBD2 (5 bases). Germline V gene sequence: CDR1 SGHDT, CDR2 YYEEEE. Trimming stripped 4 bases from V and 2 bases from J, with 12 bases between. The CDR3 has 15 residues. CDR3 in amino acids: CASSHGVGNTGELFF. The CDR3 nucleotides read TGTGCCAGCAGCCACGGGGTCGGAAACACCGGGGAGCTGTTTTTT.

This sequence joins TRBV6-1 and TRBJ2-7; 8 bases agree with TRBD1. This CDR3 contains 15 residues. Per germline, CDR1 MNHNS and CDR2 SASEGT. V lost 6 bases and J lost 2; bases outside the gene matches: 9. Here the CDR3 reads CASRPGTGYTYEQYF. CDR3 coding DNA: TGTGCCAGCAGGCCCGGGACAGGATACACCTACGAGCAGTACTTC.

V gene TRBV18 combines with J gene TRBJ2-3; D unclear. V lost 6 bases to trimming and J lost 3 bases, with 16 bases between them. There are 15 residues in the CDR3. Germline-derived CDR1 and CDR2 are KGHSH and LQKENI. The CDR3 protein is CASSPQEMATDTQYF. CDR3 DNA: TGTGCCAGCTCTCCCCAGGAAATGGCTACAGATACGCAGTATTTT.

The rearrangement links TRBV29-1 to TRBJ2-1, with TRBD1 identical over 12 bases. This CDR3 is built from 14 residues. With V trimmed by 3 bases and J by 9 bases, 6 bases remained unmatched. Germline CDR1 reads SQVTM; CDR2 reads ANQGSEA. The CDR3 is CSVDRGTGGLEQFF. Here the CDR3 DNA reads TGCAGCGTTGATAGGGGGACAGGGGGCCTTGAGCAGTTCTTC.

This chain uses TRBV15 with TRBJ2-7; D is uncertain. Per the germline V gene, CDR1 is LNHNV and CDR2 is YYDKDF (reference sequence). Between the trimmed V and J ends, which lost 5 bases and 2 bases, there was a span of 13 bases. The CDR3 is 14 residues long. The CDR3 DNA is TGTGCCACCAGCTTTCGGGCCAACACCTACGAGCAGTACTTC. Translated, it gives CATSFRANTYEQYF.

This clone appeared a single time. This rearrangement joins TRBV18 to TRBJ2-7, with 7 bases fitting TRBD1. Germline-derived CDR1 and CDR2 are KGHSH and LQKENI. V shed 2 bases, J shed 5 bases, and the junction held 12 bases outside the gene matches. This CDR3 is built from 16 residues. DNA for the CDR3: TGTGCCAGCTCACCAACTCTTACAGGGGATATCGACGAGCAGTACTTC. Its translation: CASSPTLTGDIDEQYF.

V is TRBV28 and J is TRBJ1-2; 10 positions match TRBD1. The CDR3 is 14 residues long. Germline lookup yields CDR1 MDHEN and CDR2 SYDVKM. J gave up 7 bases and V 5 bases, and 7 bases lay outside the gene matches. Here the CDR3 reads CASSRQGAQRGYTF. In nucleotides, the CDR3 is TGTGCCAGCAGTAGACAGGGGGCGCAACGTGGCTACACCTTC.

For the CDR3, the DNA is TGTGCCAGCAGCTTAACAGGGAACACTGAAGCTTTCTTT. Its translation: CASSLTGNTEAFF. This sequence joins TRBV13 and TRBJ1-1; D is possibly TRBD1 (5 bases). Between the trimmed V and J ends, which lost 2 bases and 1 base, there was a span of 5 bases. CDR3 length: 13 residues. The germline CDR1 and CDR2 sequences are PRHDT and FYEKMQ (reference sequence).

This clone occurred a few times. The J gene is TRBJ2-7, the V gene TRBV7-6, with no clear D. V lost 3 bases and J lost 0, with 9 bases in between. The CDR3 covers 14 residues. Germline assignment: CDR1 SGHVS and CDR2 FNYEAQ. In DNA form, the CDR3 reads TGTGCCAGCAGCTTGGCGAAAAGCTCCTACGAGCAGTACTTC. Protein product: CASSLAKSSYEQYF.

V is TRBV27 and J is TRBJ1-6; no clear D gene. CDR1 is MNHEY, CDR2 SMNVEV, per germline (reference sequence). Trimming stripped 1 base from V and 7 bases from J, with 8 bases between. CDR3 length: 14 amino acids. The CDR3 is CASSLFSQNSPLHF. The CDR3 DNA reads TGTGCCAGCAGTTTATTTTCCCAAAATTCACCCCTCCACTTT.

The rearrangement links TRBV6-4 to TRBJ2-7; D is perhaps TRBD1 (6 bases). CDR3 length equals 13 residues. CDR1 and CDR2 (germline): MRHNA, SNTAGT. The V gene lost 4 bases and the J gene lost 7 bases, with 14 bases spanning the gap. CDR3 protein: CASSVLVGAEQYF. The DNA for the CDR3 is TGTGCCAGCAGTGTACTAGTGGGGGCAGAGCAGTACTTC.

The chain carries TRBV10-1 and TRBJ2-1, with D possibly TRBD1 on 6 matching bases. CDR1 and CDR2 from the germline V gene are WNHNN and SYGVQD (reference sequence). V lost 2 bases to trimming and J lost 6 bases, with 8 bases between them. The CDR3 is 13 residues long. CDR3 sequence (DNA): TGCGCCAGCAGTGAGACAGGGAGCAATGAGCAGTTCTTC. It specifies CASSETGSNEQFF.

This sequence joins TRBV6-1 and TRBJ1-5, with D possibly matching TRBD1 (5 bases). V dropped 2 bases and J dropped 5 bases, with 13 bases sitting between them. Germline loops: CDR1 MNHNS, CDR2 SASEGT. The CDR3 totals 15 residues. CDR3 nucleotide sequence: TGTGCCAGCAGTGAACATGCAGGGAAAGATCAGCCCCAGCATTTT. Translating gives CASSEHAGKDQPQHF.

J is TRBJ2-3 and V is TRBV15; D is perhaps TRBD2 (5 bases). The V gene's germline CDR1 is LNHNV and CDR2 YYDKDF (reference sequence). V lost 2 bases to trimming and J lost 3 bases, with 9 bases between them. The CDR3 is 14 residues long. The CDR3 DNA reads as TGTGCCACCAGCAGAAGTCGGGGAACAGATACGCAGTATTTT. Amino acid sequence: CATSRSRGTDTQYF.

This chain links TRBV27 with TRBJ2-1; 8 nucleotides line up with TRBD1. V gave up 5 bases and J gave up 4 bases; unmatched junction bases: 10. This CDR3 contains 16 residues. Germline CDR1 reads MNHEY; CDR2 reads SMNVEV (reference sequence). The CDR3 DNA follows: TGTGCCAGCAGTCCCTCGACAGGGGAGGTATACAATGAGCAGTTCTTC. It codes for CASSPSTGEVYNEQFF.

The chain couples TRBV10-3 to TRBJ1-3, with 9 bases matching TRBD1. Germline loops: CDR1 ENHRY, CDR2 SYGVKD. The junction had 7 bases not matched to a gene; V was cut back by 7 bases and J by 0 bases. The CDR3 covers 16 residues. The CDR3, as DNA: TGTGCCATCAAACCACAGGGGGCGAGCTCTGGAAACACCATATATTTT. This translates into CAIKPQGASSGNTIYF.

The gene calls are TRBV14 and TRBJ1-2; D not resolved. The V gene's germline CDR1 is SGHDN and CDR2 FVKESK. Deletions cut 0 bases from V and 4 bases from J, with 6 bases between. This CDR3 has 13 residues. CDR3 bases: TGTGCCAGCAGCCAAGACGGAATCTATGGCTACACCTTC. Amino acid sequence: CASSQDGIYGYTF.

The chain has TRBV27 and TRBJ1-1, with D uncertain. CDR1 is MNHEY, CDR2 SMNVEV, per germline (reference sequence). The CDR3 runs 16 residues. Trimming cost V 5 bases and J 3 bases, with 19 bases left between them. The CDR3: CASSQPPGSWDTEAFF. In DNA, the CDR3 is TGTGCCAGCAGTCAGCCCCCCGGGTCTTGGGACACTGAAGCTTTCTTT.

The J gene is TRBJ2-3, the V gene TRBV7-2, with 11 bases identical to TRBD2. With 5 bases clipped from V and 4 bases from J, the junction kept 8 bases outside the gene matches. CDR1 is SGHTA and CDR2 is FQGNSA in the germline V gene. This CDR3 has 16 residues. CDR3 protein: CASSPRTSGSADTQYF. Here the CDR3 DNA reads TGTGCCAGCAGCCCTAGGACTAGCGGGTCTGCAGATACGCAGTATTTT.

The chain uses TRBV7-2 and TRBJ2-1; 8 bases fit TRBD2. CDR3 length: 15 amino acids. The V gene end was trimmed by 0 bases and the J gene end by 4 bases; junction bases not matched to a gene: 2. Germline-derived CDR1 and CDR2 are SGHTA and FQGNSA. In DNA, the CDR3 is TGTGCCAGCAGCTTAGCCCCTAGCGGGTACAATGAGCAGTTCTTC. Translated: CASSLAPSGYNEQFF.

This clone has just one count. The V call is TRBV7-9, the J call TRBJ1-2; tentative D call: TRBD1 (5 bases). V was clipped by 5 bases and J by 8 bases, with 12 bases between them. The V gene's germline CDR1 is SEHNR and CDR2 FQNEAQ (reference sequence). The CDR3 length is 12 residues. The CDR3 sequence: CASSINNRGYTF. The DNA for the CDR3 is TGTGCCAGCAGCATTAATAACAGGGGCTACACCTTC.

The gene calls are TRBV5-1 and TRBJ2-5, with 11 bases matching TRBD2. Looked up from germline, CDR1 is SGHRS and CDR2 is YFSETQ. The CDR3 has 16 amino acids. V was clipped by 4 bases and J by 0 bases; unmatched bases: 5. The CDR3 reads CASSTGTSGYQETQYF. CDR3 coding DNA: TGCGCCAGCAGCACAGGGACTAGCGGATACCAAGAGACCCAGTACTTC.

V and J are TRBV4-3 and TRBJ2-1; 9 nucleotides agree with TRBD2. With 0 bases clipped from V and 10 bases from J, the junction kept 10 bases outside the gene matches. CDR1 and CDR2 from the germline V gene are LGHNA and YSLEER. The CDR3 has 16 amino acids. Here the CDR3 reads CASSQDRLAGLEEQFF. The CDR3 nucleotides are TGCGCCAGCAGCCAAGACCGCCTAGCGGGGTTGGAGGAGCAGTTCTTC.

The chain couples TRBV4-3 to TRBJ1-2, with unresolved D. Germline-derived CDR1 and CDR2 are LGHNA and YSLEER. The CDR3 contains 13 residues. V dropped 1 base and J dropped 6 bases, with 9 bases sitting between them. CDR3 nucleotides: TGCGCCAGCAGCCAAGTGGGTGGGAATGGCTACACCTTC. It encodes CASSQVGGNGYTF.